The 29 T cell receptor beta chains listed next were all sequenced from one sample in a study of T-cell reconstitution after alpha-beta-depleted transplantation in children. Using unique molecular identifiers, the investigators prepared the TCRbeta library. TCRdb reprocessed the PCR reads with MiXCR, giving one entry per CDR3 protein. The sample carries fewer than 750,000 distinct CDR3 sequences, 23% recorded once. Sequences were derived from PBMCs, mostly from graft donor cells, sampled 360 days after TCRalphabeta/CD19-depleted stem cell transplant. All receptors derive from a boy younger than two who had a stem cell transplant for acute myeloid leukemia, so the T cells may come from the graft donor.

This clonotype came up many times. J is TRBJ2-7 and V is TRBV20-1, with 10 bases matching TRBD1. Germline CDR1 DFQATT, CDR2 SNEGSKA (reference sequence). This CDR3 is 12 amino acids long. After removal of 6 bases from V and 7 bases from J, the junction contained 6 bases not matched to a gene. DNA for the CDR3: TGCAGTGCCAGACAGGGGGCGCGGGAGCAGTACTTC. This gives the protein CSARQGAREQYF.

This clonotype has a count of ten or more. The rearrangement joins TRBV7-9 to TRBJ1-1; TRBD1 agrees at 8 bases. Germline V gives CDR1 SEHNR, CDR2 FQNEAQ (reference sequence). V lost 5 bases to trimming and J lost 4 bases; unmatched junction nucleotides: 3. The CDR3 sequence is 13 residues long. The CDR3 sequence: CASSPGGFTEAFF. CDR3 coding DNA: TGTGCCAGCAGCCCAGGGGGCTTCACTGAAGCTTTCTTT.

This sequence joins TRBV4-3 and TRBJ2-5; the D gene is possibly TRBD2 (6 bases). The CDR3 runs to 13 residues. Germline V gene sequence: CDR1 LGHNA, CDR2 YSLEER. Trimming took off 4 bases at V and 5 bases at J, with 11 bases between the two ends. The CDR3 nucleotides are TGCGCCAGCAGCCGCGGGGAGTCGGAGACCCAGTACTTC. Translated, it gives CASSRGESETQYF.

This clonotype was seen only a few times. This sequence joins TRBV20-1 and TRBJ2-1; D is undetermined. Trimming stripped 1 base from V and 10 bases from J, with 11 bases between. This CDR3 has 12 amino acids. Germline V gene lookup returns CDR1 DFQATT and CDR2 SNEGSKA (reference sequence). The CDR3 spells CSARVPVGEQFF. The CDR3 nucleotides are TGCAGTGCTAGAGTCCCAGTGGGCGAGCAGTTCTTC.

This clonotype was observed many times. J is TRBJ1-1 and V is TRBV12-3 or TRBV12-4; TRBD1 matches 7 bases. Losses at the gene ends were 10 bases for V and 4 bases for J; bases not matched to a gene: 6. The CDR3 is made up of 12 amino acids. This chain's CDR3 is CAIGTAGTEAFF. Written as DNA, the CDR3 is TGTGCCATCGGGACAGCCGGCACTGAAGCTTTCTTT.

The genes are TRBV6-5 and TRBJ1-2; 7 bases agree with TRBD1. CDR1 and CDR2 (germline): MNHEY, SVGAGI. The CDR3 is 15 residues long. Trimming took 5 bases from V and 6 from J; bases not matched to a gene: 12. CDR3 in amino acids: CASSPNRGSLDGYTF. DNA for the CDR3: TGTGCCAGCAGTCCTAACAGGGGTTCGCTTGATGGCTACACCTTC.

This clonotype has a handful of counts. The chain couples TRBV20-1 to TRBJ2-5; TRBD1 might be the D (5 bases). Trimming cost V 5 bases and J 5 bases, with 15 bases left between them. Germline assignment: CDR1 DFQATT and CDR2 SNEGSKA (reference sequence). This CDR3 has 13 residues. CDR3 protein: CSAAPTVMETQYF. The CDR3 bases are TGCAGTGCTGCACCGACAGTTATGGAGACCCAGTACTTC.

The gene calls are TRBV20-1 and TRBJ2-1; 7 positions agree with TRBD2. This CDR3 is built from 16 residues. The germline V gene has CDR1 DFQATT and CDR2 SNEGSKA (reference sequence). V gave up 4 bases and J gave up 0 bases; unmatched junction bases: 9. The CDR3 coding sequence is TGCAGTGCTAACCCGACTAGCTCCTACTCCTACAATGAGCAGTTCTTC. The encoded protein is CSANPTSSYSYNEQFF.

The rearrangement links TRBV20-1 to TRBJ1-1, with D hard to call. V shed 0 bases and J shed 0 bases, with 11 bases lying between them. The V gene's germline CDR1 is DFQATT and CDR2 SNEGSKA (reference sequence). This CDR3 comprises 15 residues. DNA for the CDR3: TGCAGTGCTAGAGAAGGGTCCCTCATGAACACTGAAGCTTTCTTT. Translated, it gives CSAREGSLMNTEAFF.

This chain joins TRBV20-1 and TRBJ1-2; no definite D call. Germline loops: CDR1 DFQATT, CDR2 SNEGSKA (reference sequence). Trimming pared 2 bases from V and 4 bases from J, leaving 5 bases between. This CDR3 spans 11 amino acids. The CDR3 spells CSARQSYGYTF. The CDR3 region has the DNA TGCAGTGCTAGACAGAGCTATGGCTACACCTTC.

The chain has TRBV6-5 and TRBJ2-4, with a weak D call TRBD2 (6 bases). V was clipped by 2 bases and J by 0 bases, with 14 bases between them. The CDR3 extends over 17 amino acids. Germline CDR1 reads MNHEY; CDR2 reads SVGAGI. This chain's CDR3 is CASSYREFPLAKNIQYF. The CDR3 coding sequence is TGTGCCAGCAGTTACCGGGAGTTCCCCTTAGCCAAAAACATTCAGTACTTC.

In this sample, this clonotype turned up many times. This rearrangement joins TRBV20-1 to TRBJ1-2; weak D call: TRBD1 (5 bases). There are 12 residues in the CDR3. V lost 5 bases and J 8 bases, leaving 15 bases between the germline ends. The germline gives CDR1 DFQATT, CDR2 SNEGSKA (reference sequence). DNA of the CDR3: TGCAGTGCTGGGGCGGGGAGTGGAGGCTACACCTTC. This codes for CSAGAGSGGYTF.

The chain joins TRBV7-2 to TRBJ1-3, with D unclear. V lost 5 bases to trimming and J lost 1 base, with 9 bases between them. The CDR3 sequence is 14 residues long. Per the germline V gene, CDR1 is SGHTA and CDR2 is FQGNSA. CDR3 sequence (DNA): TGTGCCAGCAGCCCCGTGGGATCTGGAAACACCATATATTTT. As protein: CASSPVGSGNTIYF.

J is TRBJ2-7 and V is TRBV20-1, with 9 bases aligning to TRBD2. The germline V gene has CDR1 DFQATT and CDR2 SNEGSKA (reference sequence). The CDR3 length is 14 residues. V lost 6 bases to trimming and J lost 6 bases; unmatched junction nucleotides: 12. The CDR3 nucleotides are TGCAGTGCCCTCGTTCCGCGGGGGGGGATCGAGCAGTACGTC. Encoded protein: CSALVPRGGIEQYV.

This rearrangement joins TRBV5-1 to TRBJ2-7; D perhaps matches TRBD1 (5 bases). The CDR3 runs 13 residues. Trimming cost V 2 bases and J 3 bases, with 9 bases left between them. CDR1 SGHRS and CDR2 YFSETQ come from the germline V gene. CDR3 protein: CASSFGHNYEQYF. CDR3 coding DNA: TGCGCCAGCAGCTTCGGACACAACTACGAGCAGTACTTC.

This clonotype has ten or more counts. V is TRBV28 and J is TRBJ2-3; D is undetermined. This CDR3 is built from 14 residues. CDR1 MDHEN and CDR2 SYDVKM come from the germline V gene. V lost 4 bases to trimming and J lost 0 bases, with 8 bases between them. CDR3 nucleotide sequence: TGTGCCAGCAGTTCAGAGGCCAGCACAGATACGCAGTATTTT. Its protein is CASSSEASTDTQYF.

The chain links TRBV24-1 to TRBJ2-3; D is undetermined. V was shortened by 3 bases and J by 2 bases, with 5 bases between the two germline ends. This CDR3 comprises 13 residues. CDR1 and CDR2 from the germline V gene are KGHDR and SFDVKD. CDR3 coding DNA: TGTGCCACCAGTGATCCGGACACAGATACGCAGTATTTT. It is translated as CATSDPDTDTQYF.

The chain is built from TRBV6-5 and TRBJ1-1, with D possibly being TRBD1 (5 bases). The CDR3 is 13 residues long. Looked up from germline, CDR1 is MNHEY and CDR2 is SVGAGI. V was pared by 6 bases and J by 3 bases, with 11 bases between. In nucleotides, the CDR3 is TGTGCCAGCAGCTTAAGACAGTACACTGAAGCTTTCTTT. Translated, it gives CASSLRQYTEAFF.

This clonotype showed up many times. The CDR3 DNA is TGCAGTGCTACCGACAGGGAAGGTTCGTCCTACGAGCAGTACGTC. Protein sequence: CSATDREGSSYEQYV. The chain uses TRBV20-1 and TRBJ2-7; 7 bases map to TRBD1. This CDR3 spans 15 amino acids. The germline V gene has CDR1 DFQATT and CDR2 SNEGSKA (reference sequence). The V gene end was trimmed by 4 bases and the J gene end by 1 base; junction bases not matched to a gene: 10.

There are many counts of this clonotype. V is TRBV12-3 or TRBV12-4 and J is TRBJ1-2; 7 bases line up with TRBD1. Trimming at V came to 5 bases and at J to 2 bases, leaving 5 bases not matched to a gene. The CDR3 is 14 residues long. CDR3 nucleotides: TGTGCCAGCAGTCGTACAGGGGCGAACTATGGCTACACCTTC. Translating it yields CASSRTGANYGYTF.

The V gene is TRBV20-1, the J gene TRBJ2-3; 9 bases align to TRBD2. J gave up 0 bases and V 4 bases, and 11 bases lay outside the gene matches. The CDR3 is 17 residues long. Germline CDR1 is DFQATT and CDR2 is SNEGSKA (reference sequence). The CDR3 reads CSATSSGGRFSTDTQYF. CDR3 DNA sequence: TGCAGTGCTACCTCCAGCGGGGGGCGGTTTAGCACAGATACGCAGTATTTT.

This clonotype has a count of ten or more. V and J are TRBV28 and TRBJ2-3; D gene unclear. Germline loops: CDR1 MDHEN, CDR2 SYDVKM. Trimming cost V 5 bases and J 1 base, with 10 bases left between them. The CDR3 runs to 14 residues. For the CDR3, the DNA is TGTGCCAGCAGTCCCCAGGTTGGCACAGATACGCAGTATTTT. It encodes CASSPQVGTDTQYF.

The chain is built from TRBV28 and TRBJ1-1, with D unclear. The CDR3 sequence is 15 residues long. Germline CDR1 MDHEN, CDR2 SYDVKM. V was pared by 5 bases and J by 1 base, with 14 bases between. CDR3: CASSPPAGQNTEAFF. The CDR3, as DNA: TGTGCCAGCAGTCCCCCGGCCGGCCAGAACACTGAAGCTTTCTTT. The full variable domain, completed using reference TRBV28 and TRBJ1-1, is DVKVTQSSRYLVKRTGEKVFLECVQDMDHENMFWYRQDPGLGLRLIYFSYDVKMKEKGDIPEGYSVSREKKERFSLILESASTNQTSMYLCASSPPAGQNTEAFFGQGTRLTVV.

Of note for this clonotype: A much larger clone differs from this one at a single base, so this may be a read error. No conserved phenylalanine or tryptophan ends this CDR3, so it is likely a read error. The V gene is TRBV20-1, the J gene TRBJ2-3; 12 nucleotides line up with TRBD2. The CDR3 has 14 residues. The germline V gene has CDR1 DFQATT and CDR2 SNEGSKA (reference sequence). The junction had 2 bases not matched to a gene; V was cut back by 3 bases and J by 4 bases. CDR3 DNA sequence: TGCAGTGCTAGGCCTAGCGGGGGGGCAGATACGCAGTATATT. Protein sequence: CSARPSGGADTQYI.

This clonotype was counted at least ten times. This chain uses TRBV7-9 with TRBJ2-7; 7 bases are shared with TRBD2. V was pared by 3 bases and J by 2 bases, with 4 bases of the junction left unmatched. Germline V lookup: CDR1 SEHNR, CDR2 FQNEAQ (reference sequence). The CDR3 runs 14 residues. The CDR3 DNA reads as TGTGCCAGCAGCTTTGGGGGGGGGGCCTACGAGCAGTACGTC. Encoded protein: CASSFGGGAYEQYV.

This clonotype was seen repeatedly, ten times or more. V is TRBV12-3 or TRBV12-4 and J is TRBJ1-2, with TRBD1 identical over 9 bases. V gave up 5 bases and J gave up 5 bases; unmatched junction bases: 6. This CDR3 is 14 amino acids long. In DNA form, the CDR3 reads TGTGCCAGCAGTCCCATGACAGGGGGGTATGGCTACACCTTC. Residues: CASSPMTGGYGYTF.

This clonotype was found many times. The genes are TRBV24-1 and TRBJ2-3; D assignment may be TRBD1 or TRBD2 (5 bases each). The CDR3 totals 15 residues. With 0 bases removed from V and 0 bases from J, the gap between germline ends came to 6 bases. Germline assignment: CDR1 KGHDR and CDR2 SFDVKD. The CDR3 sequence: CATSDLRDSTDTQYF. The CDR3 DNA is TGTGCCACCAGTGATTTGCGGGACAGCACAGATACGCAGTATTTT.

The rearrangement links TRBV6-5 to TRBJ2-1; maybe TRBD1 (5 bases). Trimming shortened V by 11 bases and J by 1 base, and 15 bases separated the two germline ends. Germline V CDR1 and CDR2: MNHEY, SVGAGI. CDR3 length equals 14 residues. CDR3 residues: CASQVGESYNEQFF. In DNA, the CDR3 is TGTGCCTCGCAGGTAGGGGAATCCTACAATGAGCAGTTCTTC.

This clonotype was counted once. This sequence joins TRBV20-1 and TRBJ2-3; 13 nucleotides match TRBD2. Germline loops: CDR1 DFQATT, CDR2 SNEGSKA (reference sequence). J gave up 0 bases and V 6 bases, and 9 bases lay outside the gene matches. The CDR3 consists of 17 residues. CDR3 loop: CSAPTSGGGASTDTQYF. CDR3 DNA sequence: TGCAGTGCACCCACTAGCGGGGGGGGTGCTAGCACAGATACGCAGTATTTT.